These 28 T cell receptor beta chains originate from one sample sequenced in a study of post-analysis software for immune sequencing data. cDNA libraries for TCR beta contained unique molecular identifiers. TCRdb re-called the PCR reads through MiXCR, storing one row per CDR3 protein. Altogether roughly 800,000 distinct CDR3 sequences are present, roughly 30% being singletons, with the ten largest covering about 0.5%. General study findings and limits: A few TRBV segments were significantly more frequent in patients than in controls. TRBV5-6, TRBV5-1 and TRBV20-1 were among these segments.

The antigens of these receptors remain unknown. The sequenced sample was blood. The receptors here all came from a girl aged 10 to 17 with multiple sclerosis.

This clonotype was seen repeatedly, ten times or more. The chain is built from TRBV14 and TRBJ2-1; 12 bases match TRBD2. The CDR3 contains 16 residues. V lost 5 bases, J lost 7 bases, and 9 bases stayed unmatched. CDR1 and CDR2 from the germline V gene are SGHDN and FVKESK. The CDR3 DNA follows: TGTGCCAGCAGCGACAGACTAGCGGGAGAGTTGAATGAGCAGTTCTTC. Its translation: CASSDRLAGELNEQFF. Filled out from reference TRBV14 and TRBJ2-1, the complete variable domain reads EAGVTQFPSHSVIEKGQTVTLRCDPISGHDNLYWYRRVMGKEIKFLLHFVKESKQDESGMPNNRFLAERTGGTYSTLKVQPAELEDSGVYFCASSDRLAGELNEQFFGPGTRLTVL.

J is TRBJ1-2 and V is TRBV9; TRBD1 might be the D (5 bases). CDR3 length: 14 amino acids. Trimming took 4 bases from V and 4 from J, leaving 14 bases between them. Germline CDR1 is SGDLS and CDR2 is YYNGEE. The CDR3 sequence is CASSPAGVAYGYTF. CDR3 nucleotide sequence: TGTGCCAGCAGCCCCGCGGGGGTGGCCTATGGCTACACCTTC.

This clonotype turned up a few times. V and J are TRBV10-3 and TRBJ2-3; D not certain. The germline V gene has CDR1 ENHRY and CDR2 SYGVKD. The CDR3 has 15 amino acids. Trimming took off 2 bases at V and 1 base at J, with 10 bases between the two ends. The CDR3 region is CAISESIGGTDTQYF. The CDR3 coding sequence is TGTGCCATCAGTGAGAGTATTGGGGGCACAGATACGCAGTATTTT.

The chain carries TRBV2 and TRBJ2-5, with D perhaps matching TRBD1 (7 bases). Trimming cost V 7 bases and J 3 bases, with 12 bases left between them. CDR3 length: 13 amino acids. CDR1 and CDR2 (germline): SNHLY, FYNNEI. The CDR3, as DNA: TGTGCCAGCATGCGGGACAGCGAAGAGACCCAGTACTTC. Its protein product is CASMRDSEETQYF.

This clonotype appeared a few times. The V call is TRBV9, the J call TRBJ2-1; D unresolved. Per germline, CDR1 SGDLS and CDR2 YYNGEE. The CDR3 sequence is 14 residues long. The V and J ends lost 1 base and 5 bases respectively, with 10 bases between them. CDR3 amino acids: CASSVRIRDNEQFF. The CDR3 region has the DNA TGTGCCAGCAGCGTAAGGATCAGAGACAATGAGCAGTTCTTC.

The J gene is TRBJ2-3, the V gene TRBV7-2; no definite D call. CDR1 and CDR2 (germline): SGHTA, FQGNSA. The CDR3 is made up of 16 amino acids. V dropped 1 base and J dropped 1 base, with 12 bases sitting between them. The CDR3 protein is CASSLVWESRTDTQYF. CDR3 bases: TGTGCCAGCAGCTTAGTATGGGAAAGTCGCACAGATACGCAGTATTTT.

This clonotype was seen at least ten times. The chain links TRBV7-2 to TRBJ2-7, with TRBD2 as a possible D gene (6 bases). The CDR3 has 13 amino acids. Trimming removed 5 bases from V and 2 bases from J, with 10 bases in between. Germline assignment: CDR1 SGHTA and CDR2 FQGNSA. The CDR3 nucleotides read TGTGCCAGCAGCCCCCGGGAGACCTACGAGCAGTACTTC. As protein: CASSPRETYEQYF.

This clonotype showed up many times. The chain has TRBV20-1 and TRBJ2-1; D remains ambiguous. Trimming removed 3 bases from V and 0 bases from J, with 12 bases in between. Germline CDR1 and CDR2: DFQATT and SNEGSKA (reference sequence). This CDR3 spans 15 amino acids. DNA of the CDR3: TGCAGTGCTAGTCACCTGAGTGTCTCCTACAATGAGCAGTTCTTC. Encoded protein: CSASHLSVSYNEQFF.

This clonotype has a handful of counts. The chain links TRBV29-1 to TRBJ1-5; no firm D call. Per germline, CDR1 SQVTM and CDR2 ANQGSEA. The CDR3 has 13 residues. Trimming shortened V by 4 bases and J by 6 bases, and 13 bases separated the two germline ends. CDR3 nucleotides: TGCAGCGTTGCCGAGGGAGGTGGTCAGCCCCAGCATTTT. Protein product: CSVAEGGGQPQHF.

This clonotype was observed at least ten times. This chain uses TRBV29-1 with TRBJ2-3; TRBD1 matches at 10 bases. The CDR3 spans 13 residues. V trimming: 4 bases; J trimming: 8 bases; junction bases outside the gene matches: 6. Germline V CDR1 and CDR2: SQVTM, ANQGSEA. CDR3 region: CSVVGTGELTQYF. CDR3 DNA: TGCAGCGTTGTTGGGACAGGGGAACTTACGCAGTATTTT.

The V call is TRBV6-5, the J call TRBJ2-3, with D tentatively TRBD2 (5 bases). CDR1 and CDR2 from the germline V gene are MNHEY and SVGAGI. This CDR3 is 16 amino acids long. V shed 6 bases and J shed 0 bases, with 16 bases lying between them. The CDR3 sequence is CASSPSSGTSTDTQYF. For the CDR3, the DNA is TGTGCCAGCAGCCCCTCCAGCGGAACTAGCACAGATACGCAGTATTTT.

This clonotype was detected once. The CDR3 DNA reads TGTGCCAGCAGCTTAGCGGGTGGCCTTCGCAATGAGCAGTTCTTC. Translation gives CASSLAGGLRNEQFF. The chain joins TRBV7-2 to TRBJ2-1, with D unresolved. V lost 0 bases, J lost 6 bases, and 12 bases lay in between. Germline assignment: CDR1 SGHTA and CDR2 FQGNSA. The CDR3 loop spans 15 amino acids.

Points on this clonotype: This may arise from a read error, as a much more abundant clone is one base away. The chain joins TRBV3-1 to TRBJ1-4, with TRBD1 matching 7 bases. The germline CDR1 and CDR2 sequences are LGHDT and YNNKEL (reference sequence). CDR3 size: 15 residues. CDR3 sequence (DNA): TGTGCCAGCAGCCCGAGACAGGGCGATAATGAAAAACGGTTTTTT. Protein sequence: CASSPRQGDNEKRFF.

In this sample, this clonotype turned up a few times. The chain carries TRBV4-2 and TRBJ1-2, with D hard to call. Trimming took 3 bases from V and 4 from J, leaving 27 bases between them. Looked up from germline, CDR1 is LGHNA and CDR2 is YNFKEQ. This CDR3 region has 19 residues. In DNA form, the CDR3 reads TGTGCCAGCAGCCAGGCAAGTCGTGGGCCAGAGGGTCGCAGCTATGGCTACACCTTC. Encoded protein: CASSQASRGPEGRSYGYTF.

There are a few counts of this clonotype. This sequence joins TRBV29-1 and TRBJ1-2; no definite D call. The CDR3 extends over 10 amino acids. Germline values: CDR1 SQVTM, CDR2 ANQGSEA. V was cut by 1 base and J by 13 bases, with 10 bases left in between. The CDR3 sequence: CSVEGIFSTF. CDR3 DNA sequence: TGCAGCGTTGAAGGAATCTTTTCCACCTTC.

V gene TRBV20-1 combines with J gene TRBJ2-5, with 8 bases matching TRBD2. The J segment lost 2 bases and the V segment lost 0 bases, leaving 8 bases of the junction unmatched. The CDR3 loop spans 16 amino acids. CDR1 and CDR2 from the germline V gene are DFQATT and SNEGSKA (reference sequence). The DNA of the CDR3 is TGCAGTGCTAGAGATCTACTAGCGGCGAGACAAGAGACCCAGTACTTC. Its protein product is CSARDLLAARQETQYF.

This sequence joins TRBV4-1 and TRBJ2-6, with unresolved D. The CDR3 is made up of 17 amino acids. The V end lost 4 bases, the J end lost 2 bases, and 15 bases lay between the germline ends. The V gene's germline CDR1 is MGHRA and CDR2 YSYEKL. The CDR3 DNA is TGCGCCAGCAGCCCTGTTCCGGGTCCCACTGGGGCCAACGTCCTGACTTTC. Its translation is CASSPVPGPTGANVLTF.

V and J are TRBV20-1 and TRBJ2-7; D may correspond to TRBD1 or TRBD2 (5 bases each). There are 15 residues in the CDR3. Between the trimmed V and J ends, which lost 1 base and 7 bases, there was a span of 20 bases. Germline V CDR1 and CDR2: DFQATT, SNEGSKA (reference sequence). CDR3 protein: CSARVRGTGSGEQYF. Written as DNA, the CDR3 is TGCAGTGCTAGAGTTCGTGGGACGGGATCGGGTGAGCAGTACTTC.

This clonotype has just a few counts. The chain combines TRBV20-1 with TRBJ2-3; 10 bases are shared with TRBD1. CDR3 length: 15 residues. V shed 6 bases, J shed 6 bases, and the junction held 12 bases outside the gene matches. Per germline, CDR1 DFQATT and CDR2 SNEGSKA (reference sequence). DNA of the CDR3: TGCAGTGCGCATACGGGGACAGGGGCTTCCGATACGCAGTATTTT. Translating gives CSAHTGTGASDTQYF.

The chain links TRBV6-1 to TRBJ2-4; D possibly corresponds to TRBD1 (6 bases). The last part of the DNA fits TRBJ2-5 better; the J call may be wrong. The CDR3 is 14 amino acids. Germline CDR1 and CDR2: MNHNS and SASEGT. The CDR3 loop reads CASSVGAARETQYF. As DNA, the CDR3 is TGTGCCAGCAGTGTGGGGGCAGCAAGAGAGACCCAGTACTTC.

This clonotype was observed a few times. In DNA, the CDR3 is TGTGCCAGCAGTTTATCACAGCGACAAGAGACCCAGTACTTC. This codes for CASSLSQRQETQYF. J is TRBJ2-5 and V is TRBV28; D ambiguous. The CDR3 runs 14 residues. Trimming stripped 1 base from V and 2 bases from J, with 8 bases between. The germline CDR1 and CDR2 sequences are MDHEN and SYDVKM.

The chain uses TRBV20-1 and TRBJ2-2; TRBD1 matches 7 bases. The V gene end was trimmed by 2 bases and the J gene end by 2 bases; junction bases not matched to a gene: 5. CDR1 and CDR2 from the germline V gene are DFQATT and SNEGSKA (reference sequence). The CDR3 has 15 amino acids. CDR3 DNA: TGCAGTGCTAGAAGGGGGCTAATTAACACCGGGGAGCTGTTTTTT. Translated: CSARRGLINTGELFF.

The chain joins TRBV6-2 or TRBV6-3 to TRBJ2-3; 8 bases map to TRBD2. With V trimmed by 6 bases and J by 2 bases, 10 bases remained unmatched. This CDR3 contains 16 residues. Germline CDR1 reads MNHEY; CDR2 reads SVGEGT. This CDR3 reads CASRESGRGHTDTQYF. Here the CDR3 DNA reads TGTGCCAGCAGAGAGAGCGGGAGAGGACACACAGATACGCAGTATTTT.

The chain employs TRBV7-9 and TRBJ2-3; 8 bases fit TRBD2. J gave up 2 bases and V 0 bases, and 4 bases lay outside the gene matches. In germline, CDR1 is SEHNR, CDR2 FQNEAQ (reference sequence). The CDR3 runs to 16 residues. The CDR3 here is CASSLALAGTTDTQYF. CDR3 in DNA: TGTGCCAGCAGCTTAGCCCTAGCGGGCACCACAGATACGCAGTATTTT.

This clonotype has only a few counts. The rearrangement uses TRBV5-1 and TRBJ2-3; no firm D call. CDR1 is SGHRS, CDR2 YFSETQ, per germline. CDR3 length equals 15 residues. V was cut by 4 bases and J by 2 bases, with 14 bases left in between. CDR3 loop: CASSKDPHTTDTQYF. CDR3 sequence (DNA): TGCGCCAGCAGCAAGGACCCCCACACCACAGATACGCAGTATTTT. Together with reference TRBV5-1 and TRBJ2-3, the CDR3 gives the full variable domain: KAGVTQTPRYLIKTRGQQVTLSCSPISGHRSVSWYQQTPGQGLQFLFEYFSETQRNKGNFPGRFSGRQFSNSRSEMNVSTLELGDSALYLCASSKDPHTTDTQYFGPGTRLTVL.

DNA for the CDR3: TGCAGTGCTAGAAAAACAGGGACACCCCTCCACTTT. Translating gives CSARKTGTPLHF. V usage is TRBV20-1 and J usage is TRBJ1-6; D possibly corresponds to TRBD1 (6 bases). There are 12 residues in the CDR3. Trimming pared 2 bases from V and 11 bases from J, leaving 10 bases between. Germline values: CDR1 DFQATT, CDR2 SNEGSKA (reference sequence).

This clonotype was counted between two and nine times. The V call is TRBV24-1, the J call TRBJ2-1; 9 positions match TRBD2. Trimming at V came to 1 base and at J to 3 bases, leaving 6 bases not matched to a gene. Germline lookup yields CDR1 KGHDR and CDR2 SFDVKD. CDR3 length equals 17 residues. The CDR3 here is CATSDFTSGGFYNEQFF. In DNA form, the CDR3 reads TGTGCCACCAGTGATTTTACCAGCGGGGGGTTCTACAATGAGCAGTTCTTC.

This clonotype was observed a few times. The gene calls are TRBV2 and TRBJ2-1; D is perhaps TRBD2 (6 bases). The CDR3 sequence is 15 residues long. Germline CDR1 and CDR2: SNHLY and FYNNEI. Trimming took off 7 bases at V and 1 base at J, with 14 bases between the two ends. The CDR3: CASMPQGLSYNEQFF. In DNA, the CDR3 is TGTGCCAGCATGCCCCAGGGACTGTCCTACAATGAGCAGTTCTTC. Complete variable domain (other parts from reference TRBV2 and TRBJ2-1): EPEVTQTPSHQVTQMGQEVILRCVPISNHLYFYWYRQILGQKVEFLVSFYNNEISEKSEIFDDQFSVERPDGSNFTLKIRSTKLEDSAMYFCASMPQGLSYNEQFFGPGTRLTVL.